Here is one T cell receptor beta chain with its context. The antigen it recognizes is unknown. The input lacks base qualities; no much larger clone sits a single base away. This sample was included in a study of shared clonotypes between healthy human individuals (dated by TCRdb to 2018 to 2021). Regarding the complete study: The cohort comprised two women and a few men aged 18 to 49 years. Libraries were prepared and TCR repertoires were sequenced by different laboratories using diverse techniques, in order to increase sequencing depth and limit assay-specific biases. Each donor's leukapheresis produced roughly between about 0.9 and 9.5 billion PBMCs. The study deeply sequenced blood TCR repertoires of about 5 healthy adults to estimate repertoire size and the extent of clonotype sharing between individuals. For each donor, three plates each were used for CD4 naive and CD4 memory, two plates were used for CD8 naive, and one plate was used for CD8 memory.

Using the deep immunoSEQ assay, TCR CDR3 regions were amplified from genomic DNA by multiplex PCR. Extracted genomic DNA from each cell subset was distributed evenly across all wells of several immunoSEQ 96-well plates, and each plate was treated as a replicate. For sorted subsets, around 200 ng genomic DNA, equal to tens of thousands of T cell genomes, was loaded into each replicate PCR. The purified libraries were quantified using a Qubit 3.0 fluorometer, sized with a Bioanalyzer 2100, and then quantified again using the KAPA Library Quantification kit. Every immunoSEQ 96-well plate was sequenced on a dedicated single-read 150-cycle Illumina NextSeq 550 flow cell. Regarding the original processing steps: The immunoSEQ output contained only junctional sequences without quality scores, so filtering could not match that applied to full-length reads. To assign V/J genes and CDR3, sequences were annotated against IMGT germline references using PyIR, a Python wrapper for IgBLAST v1.9. Reads were filtered out if the reads had weak V/J assignments (E-value above 1e-6), no CDR3, stop codons, out-of-frame junctions, or ambiguous translated residues. V3J clonotypes were defined as sequences sharing the same inferred V gene, J gene, and CDR3 amino acid sequence. Percentage overlap between repertoires was calculated by dividing the number of shared unique clonotypes by the size of the smaller repertoire. Three approaches were used to assess repertoire richness: RTK rarefaction, the Chao1 estimator, and Recon v2.1 estimates of unobserved clonotypes. OLGA was used to compute generation probabilities for all TCRbeta clonotypes that the gDNA method yielded from a few donors. Imported from immuneACCESS, the table was reduced by TCRdb to in-frame sequences with V and J called. These copies leave out some clones; in studies compared against another copy, an unresolved V gene accounts for under half, and the cause of the remainder is not known. V and J calls plus clone size are reproduced from that table; the DNA served to infer D and trimming. The table for this sample lists millions of clones; over 85% of them were counted only once. The leading ten clones occupy 1% to 1.3% of the sample.

Study-level results and caveats: Compared with non-shared clonotypes, the clonotypes found in all four sorted-subset donors had higher generation probabilities. Sampling was limited to blood, and TCR repertoires in tissue likely differ from TCR repertoires in blood. When a few donors were compared, the shared fraction of clonotypes was about 5.5% for naive CD4, around 3.5% for naive CD8, 2% to 2.5% for memory CD4, and around 0.37% for memory CD8. Incomplete sequencing was indicated by rarefaction of sorted-subset datasets, despite the large sequencing depth. The genetic and exposure-history diversity represented was limited by the small number of donors. Pairwise subsampling indicated that sequencing depth was expected to affect the degree of clonotype sharing among donors. Larger estimated clonotype richness was generally found for naive subsets than for memory subsets.

CD8 naive samples were CD45RO-negative cells positively selected for CCR7, giving a CD45RA+CCR7+ population that excluded TemRA cells. The donors were healthy, HIV-negative adults who had no recently reported acute infections or vaccinations. Every donor was a Caucasian adult residing in Nashville, Tennessee, USA. Blood was obtained by leukapheresis, after which PBMCs were separated by Ficoll-Histopaque density gradient centrifugation and cryopreserved in liquid nitrogen vapor phase. Analytical flow cytometry was used to check the purity and quantity of every magnetically sorted T cell population. Genomic DNA was isolated from every sorted fraction and measured by UV absorbance on a Nanodrop 2000c. The germline V gene (reference sequence) provides CDR1 MNHEY and CDR2 SMNVEV. V was cut back by 2 bases and J by 3 bases, leaving a gap of 11 bases between them. The CDR3 runs 14 amino acids, cysteine and phenylalanine included. Here the CDR3 DNA is all that survives: 42 bases in frame from base 1.

This sequence uses TRBV27 and TRBJ2-7, with an unclear D gene assignment. Material: naive CD8+ T cells sorted from blood. Read against the paper, the sample's cell subset or site label means: CD45RA+CCR7+. The TCR originated in a man aged 18 to 35 in good health. This receptor has the CDR3 CASSLLGLDYEQYF. The nucleotide sequence reads TGTGCCAGCAGTTTACTAGGGTTGGACTACGAGCAGTACTTC.